A single sample gave rise to the 27 T cell receptor beta chains below, sequenced in a study of PD-1 blockade in classical Hodgkin lymphoma. Measured with immunoSEQ multiplex PCR; TCRdb has only the in-frame clones, and not every one. The sample consists of roughly 97,000 clones, approximately 80% of them appearing once. Following autologous stem cell transplantation, relapse occurred in every patient, and exposure to brentuximab vedotin varied. The input for sequencing was peripheral blood mononuclear cells (PBMCs), taken at baseline. All receptors derive from a human donor with classical Hodgkin lymphoma.

The genes are TRBV27 and TRBJ2-2, with D possibly TRBD2 on 5 matching bases. CDR1 MNHEY and CDR2 SMNVEV come from the germline V gene (reference sequence). The CDR3 loop spans 19 amino acids. Trimming took 5 bases from V and 1 from J, leaving 23 bases between them. The CDR3 spells CASSTGMFGLARNTGELFF. The DNA for the CDR3 is TGTGCCAGCAGTACGGGAATGTTCGGGTTGGCACGGAACACCGGGGAGCTGTTTTTT.

This rearrangement joins TRBV10-3 to TRBJ2-3; D is perhaps TRBD1 or TRBD2 (6 bases each). V was cut by 6 bases and J by 7 bases, with 14 bases left in between. This CDR3 comprises 13 residues. The germline gives CDR1 ENHRY, CDR2 SYGVKD. The CDR3 protein is CAIRGGPGHTQYF. CDR3 DNA: TGTGCCATCAGGGGGGGCCCGGGACATACGCAGTATTTT.

The CDR3 region has the DNA TGTGCCAGCAGCCCCTTGGGGCAGGGGGGGTATGGCTACACCTTC. Amino acids: CASSPLGQGGYGYTF. The chain has TRBV9 and TRBJ1-2; 7 nucleotides agree with TRBD1. V trimming: 4 bases; J trimming: 5 bases; junction bases outside the gene matches: 11. The CDR3 is made up of 15 amino acids. The germline V gene has CDR1 SGDLS and CDR2 YYNGEE. The full variable domain, with the rest looked up from reference TRBV9 and TRBJ1-2, is DSGVTQTPKHLITATGQRVTLRCSPRSGDLSVYWYQQSLDQGLQFLIQYYNGEERAKGNILERFSAQQFPDLHSELNLSSLELGDSALYFCASSPLGQGGYGYTFGSGTRLTVV.

The rearrangement joins TRBV7-8 to TRBJ2-7; D remains unclear. The germline V and J ends were trimmed by 1 base and 5 bases, with 15 bases remaining between them. The germline gives CDR1 SGHVS, CDR2 FQNEAQ. CDR3 length equals 15 residues. The CDR3 DNA reads TGTGCCAGCAGCTTAGAGAAGCGAATAGCTAACGAGCAGTACTTC. This sequence encodes CASSLEKRIANEQYF.

The rearrangement links TRBV7-9 to TRBJ2-1, with 13 bases matching TRBD2. Germline V lookup: CDR1 SEHNR, CDR2 FQNEAQ (reference sequence). The CDR3 totals 15 residues. J gave up 6 bases and V 1 base, and 0 bases lay outside the gene matches. CDR3 region: CASSLGTSGSNEQFF. DNA for the CDR3: TGTGCCAGCAGCTTAGGGACTAGCGGGAGCAATGAGCAGTTCTTC.

The chain combines TRBV7-9 with TRBJ2-3; the D call may be TRBD1 or TRBD2 (5 bases each). The V end lost 5 bases, the J end lost 0 bases, and 15 bases lay between the germline ends. Germline V gives CDR1 SEHNR, CDR2 FQNEAQ (reference sequence). There are 16 residues in the CDR3. The CDR3 loop reads CASSRRGTTSTDTQYF. The CDR3, as DNA: TGTGCCAGCAGCCGACGAGGGACCACTAGCACAGATACGCAGTATTTT.

This chain joins TRBV2 and TRBJ2-5; D uncertain. V was shortened by 4 bases and J by 1 base, with 4 bases between the two germline ends. Germline CDR1 reads SNHLY; CDR2 reads FYNNEI. This CDR3 is built from 12 residues. Here the CDR3 DNA reads TGTGCCAGCAGTGCTAGCCAAGAGACCCAGTACTTC. It codes for CASSASQETQYF.

The chain uses TRBV6-6 and TRBJ1-1; D remains unclear. Germline lookup yields CDR1 MNHNY and CDR2 SVGAGI (reference sequence). This CDR3 is built from 13 residues. V was pared by 6 bases and J by 7 bases, with 15 bases between. CDR3 in DNA: TGTGCCAGCAGACAAACGGTACAGTATGAAGCTTTCTTT. Its protein is CASRQTVQYEAFF.

This clone was seen only a few times. The chain is built from TRBV6-5 and TRBJ2-2; possible D gene TRBD2, 6 bases. With 2 bases removed from V and 3 bases from J, the gap between germline ends came to 7 bases. This CDR3 contains 14 residues. In germline, CDR1 is MNHEY, CDR2 SVGAGI. Written as DNA, the CDR3 is TGTGCCAGCAGTTACGGGGGGTACACCGGGGAGCTGTTTTTT. Translating it yields CASSYGGYTGELFF.

This clone was seen just once. This CDR3 reads CSAGTSSYEQYF. The DNA for the CDR3 is TGCAGCGCCGGGACTAGCTCCTACGAGCAGTACTTC. The V and J genes are TRBV29-1 and TRBJ2-7; TRBD2 agrees at 8 bases. There are 12 residues in the CDR3. The germline gives CDR1 SQVTM, CDR2 ANQGSEA. The J segment lost 0 bases and the V segment lost 7 bases, leaving 2 bases of the junction unmatched.

V and J are TRBV19 and TRBJ1-1; tentative D call: TRBD1 (5 bases). The CDR3 extends over 13 amino acids. Germline V gene lookup returns CDR1 LNHDA and CDR2 SQIVND (reference sequence). Trimming cost V 3 bases and J 4 bases, with 9 bases left between them. In nucleotides, the CDR3 is TGTGCCAGTAGTATGCGGGGGTTCACTGAAGCTTTCTTT. It codes for CASSMRGFTEAFF.

This rearrangement joins TRBV10-3 to TRBJ2-3; 11 nucleotides align to TRBD2. CDR1 and CDR2 (germline): ENHRY, SYGVKD. The CDR3 spans 14 residues. Germline trimming cut 2 bases from V and 5 bases from J; bases unmatched to any gene: 0. The DNA for the CDR3 is TGTGCCATCAGTGAGACTAGCGGGAGAGATACGCAGTATTTT. Translated: CAISETSGRDTQYF.

The gene calls are TRBV5-1 and TRBJ2-3, with D perhaps matching TRBD2 (5 bases). Germline values: CDR1 SGHRS, CDR2 YFSETQ. This CDR3 comprises 13 residues. The V end lost 5 bases, the J end lost 5 bases, and 12 bases lay between the germline ends. The CDR3 protein is CASRSGDGDTQYF. The DNA of the CDR3 is TGCGCCAGCAGGTCCGGGGATGGAGATACGCAGTATTTT.

The chain couples TRBV15 to TRBJ2-2, with unresolved D. The germline CDR1 and CDR2 sequences are LNHNV and YYDKDF (reference sequence). V was shortened by 0 bases and J by 2 bases, with 4 bases between the two germline ends. CDR3 length equals 14 residues. In DNA, the CDR3 is TGTGCCACCAGCAGAGACTCAAACACCGGGGAGCTGTTTTTT. Protein sequence: CATSRDSNTGELFF.

The V gene is TRBV6-1, the J gene TRBJ1-1; possibly TRBD1 for D (5 bases). V was cut by 2 bases and J by 1 base, with 20 bases left in between. The length of the CDR3 is 18 residues. Germline V CDR1 and CDR2: MNHNS, SASEGT. CDR3 bases: TGTGCCAGCAGTGAAATCGGGCAGGGCCTGTTGACGAACACTGAAGCTTTCTTT. Translated, it gives CASSEIGQGLLTNTEAFF.

The chain combines TRBV7-2 with TRBJ1-5; D gene ambiguous. The CDR3 length is 17 residues. The germline V gene has CDR1 SGHTA and CDR2 FQGNSA. Trimming shortened V by 1 base and J by 0 bases, and 13 bases separated the two germline ends. Written as DNA, the CDR3 is TGTGCCAGCAGCTTAGTCTCACACTCCTATAGCAATCAGCCCCAGCATTTT. Its protein is CASSLVSHSYSNQPQHF.

The V and J genes are TRBV5-3 and TRBJ2-5; D may match TRBD1 or TRBD2 (7 bases each). TRBV5-3 is sorted into the ORF group, with uncertain function. The CDR3 is made up of 19 amino acids. V was shortened by 0 bases and J by 3 bases, with 24 bases between the two germline ends. The chain's CDR3 is CARSLVGGTLGTVEETQYF. The CDR3 DNA sequence: TGTGCCAGAAGCTTGGTGGGGGGGACTCTTGGGACAGTGGAAGAGACCCAGTACTTC.

The DNA of the CDR3 is TGTGCCATCAGTGAGGACGGAAGCTATGGCTACACCTTC. This encodes CAISEDGSYGYTF. V and J are TRBV10-3 and TRBJ1-2, with no clear D. From germline, CDR1 is ENHRY and CDR2 SYGVKD. V was cut by 2 bases and J by 4 bases, with 8 bases left in between. The length of the CDR3 is 13 residues.

V and J are TRBV4-1 and TRBJ1-3; 8 bases align to TRBD1. The germline V gene encodes CDR1 MGHRA and CDR2 YSYEKL. The CDR3 contains 19 residues. With 4 bases clipped from V and 0 bases from J, the junction kept 14 bases outside the gene matches. The CDR3 region is CASSRPGRGQKGSGNTIYF. The CDR3, as DNA: TGCGCCAGCAGCCGCCCGGGCAGGGGGCAAAAGGGCTCTGGAAACACCATATATTTT.

The table lists this clone with a few counts. This chain links TRBV28 with TRBJ2-7; 9 bases are a match to TRBD1. Germline assignment: CDR1 MDHEN and CDR2 SYDVKM. The trim removed 5 bases at V and 4 bases at J, leaving 12 bases unmatched. This CDR3 has 16 residues. CDR3 amino acids: CASSPTGGAVGYEQYF. The CDR3 region has the DNA TGTGCCAGCAGTCCCACAGGGGGCGCGGTTGGTTACGAGCAGTACTTC.

The chain carries TRBV19 and TRBJ2-1, with 15 bases that match TRBD2. This CDR3 is 16 amino acids long. Germline assignment: CDR1 LNHDA and CDR2 SQIVND (reference sequence). V lost 5 bases, J lost 9 bases, and 8 bases stayed unmatched. The CDR3 bases are TGTGCCAGTAGTCCCTGGACTAGCGGGAGGGCGAGTGAGCAGTTCTTC. It encodes CASSPWTSGRASEQFF.

The rearrangement uses TRBV30 and TRBJ1-3; D is possibly TRBD1 (5 bases). Germline values: CDR1 GTSNPN, CDR2 SVGIG (reference sequence). The CDR3 covers 15 residues. Trimming cost V 1 base and J 3 bases, with 13 bases left between them. For the CDR3, the DNA is TGTGCCTGGAGTGCCGGGACCACTGGTGGAAACACCATATATTTT. Translating it yields CAWSAGTTGGNTIYF.

The V gene is TRBV9, the J gene TRBJ2-5; D unclear. CDR1 and CDR2 (germline): SGDLS, YYNGEE. V gave up 3 bases and J gave up 4 bases, with 10 bases separating them. The CDR3 loop spans 13 amino acids. This CDR3 reads CASSGYSPETQYF. DNA for the CDR3: TGTGCCAGCAGCGGCTACAGTCCAGAGACCCAGTACTTC. Filled out from reference TRBV9 and TRBJ2-5, the complete variable domain reads DSGVTQTPKHLITATGQRVTLRCSPRSGDLSVYWYQQSLDQGLQFLIQYYNGEERAKGNILERFSAQQFPDLHSELNLSSLELGDSALYFCASSGYSPETQYFGPGTRLLVL.

This clone occurred a few times. The chain is built from TRBV4-1 and TRBJ1-1, with D possibly being TRBD1 (6 bases). Trimming removed 1 base from V and 2 bases from J, with 11 bases in between. CDR3 length: 15 residues. Germline V CDR1 and CDR2: MGHRA, YSYEKL. The CDR3 is CASSQVQGSNTEAFF. DNA for the CDR3: TGCGCCAGCAGCCAAGTTCAGGGGTCCAACACTGAAGCTTTCTTT.

The chain combines TRBV5-1 with TRBJ2-5, with a tentative D call TRBD2 (6 bases). The CDR3 is 15 residues long. CDR1 and CDR2 from the germline V gene are SGHRS and YFSETQ. The V end was cut by 0 bases, the J end by 4 bases, with 13 bases between. The CDR3 spells CASSLGYGSGETQYF. The DNA of the CDR3 is TGCGCCAGCAGCTTGGGTTACGGGAGTGGAGAGACCCAGTACTTC.

V gene TRBV6-1 combines with J gene TRBJ2-7, with D maybe TRBD2 (7 bases). CDR3 length: 15 amino acids. Trimming shortened V by 6 bases and J by 2 bases, and 17 bases separated the two germline ends. Germline CDR1 MNHNS, CDR2 SASEGT. Written as DNA, the CDR3 is TGTGCCAGCAGCAAATCAGGGGAGGGGACCTACGAGCAGTACTTC. As protein: CASSKSGEGTYEQYF.

This rearrangement joins TRBV5-1 to TRBJ1-1; 9 nucleotides match TRBD1. The germline CDR1 and CDR2 sequences are SGHRS and YFSETQ. CDR3 length: 15 amino acids. With 2 bases clipped from V and 1 base from J, the junction kept 3 bases outside the gene matches. The chain's CDR3 is CASSLQGQGNTEAFF. DNA for the CDR3: TGCGCCAGCAGCTTACAGGGACAGGGGAACACTGAAGCTTTCTTT.